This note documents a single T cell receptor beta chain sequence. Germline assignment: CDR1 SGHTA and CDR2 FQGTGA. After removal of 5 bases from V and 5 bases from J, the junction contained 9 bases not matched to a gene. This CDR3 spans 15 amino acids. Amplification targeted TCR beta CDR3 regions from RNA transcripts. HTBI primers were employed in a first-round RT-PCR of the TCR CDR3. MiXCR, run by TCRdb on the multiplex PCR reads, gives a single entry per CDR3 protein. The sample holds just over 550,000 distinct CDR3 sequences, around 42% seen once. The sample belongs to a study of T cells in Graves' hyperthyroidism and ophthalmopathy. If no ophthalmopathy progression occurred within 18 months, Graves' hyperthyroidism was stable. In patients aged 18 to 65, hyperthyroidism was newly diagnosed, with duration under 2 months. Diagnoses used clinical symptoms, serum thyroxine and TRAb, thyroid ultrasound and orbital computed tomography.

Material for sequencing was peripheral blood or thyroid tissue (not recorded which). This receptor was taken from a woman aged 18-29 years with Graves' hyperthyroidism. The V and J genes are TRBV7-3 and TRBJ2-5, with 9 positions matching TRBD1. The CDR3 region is CASSRIGGTGETQYF. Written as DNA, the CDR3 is TGTGCCAGCAGCCGCATCGGCGGGACAGGGGAGACCCAGTACTTC.